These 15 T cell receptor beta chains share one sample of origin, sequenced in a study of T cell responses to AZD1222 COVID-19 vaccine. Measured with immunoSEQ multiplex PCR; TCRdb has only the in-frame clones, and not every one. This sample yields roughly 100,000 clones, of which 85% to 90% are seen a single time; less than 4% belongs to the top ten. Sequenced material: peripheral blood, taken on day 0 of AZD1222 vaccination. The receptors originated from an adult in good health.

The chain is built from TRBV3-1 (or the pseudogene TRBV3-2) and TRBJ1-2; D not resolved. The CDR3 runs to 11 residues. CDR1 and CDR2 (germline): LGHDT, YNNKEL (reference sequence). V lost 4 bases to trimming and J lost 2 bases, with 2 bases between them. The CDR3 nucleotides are TGTGCCAGCAGCCGAAACTATGGCTACACCTTC. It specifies CASSRNYGYTF.

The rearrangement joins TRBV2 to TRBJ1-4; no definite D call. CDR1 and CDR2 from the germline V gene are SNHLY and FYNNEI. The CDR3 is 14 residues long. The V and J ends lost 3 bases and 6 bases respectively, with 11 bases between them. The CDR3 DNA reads TGTGCCAGCAGTGATTTGGGAAGCTATGAAAAACTGTTTTTT. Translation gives CASSDLGSYEKLFF.

This chain's CDR3 is CASSRDRANYGYTF. CDR3 DNA: TGTGCCAGCAGCCGGGACAGGGCGAACTATGGCTACACCTTC. V gene TRBV6-5 combines with J gene TRBJ1-2; 9 bases match TRBD1. The CDR3 totals 14 residues. Germline CDR1 is MNHEY and CDR2 is SVGAGI. Germline trimming cut 6 bases from V and 2 bases from J; bases unmatched to any gene: 4.

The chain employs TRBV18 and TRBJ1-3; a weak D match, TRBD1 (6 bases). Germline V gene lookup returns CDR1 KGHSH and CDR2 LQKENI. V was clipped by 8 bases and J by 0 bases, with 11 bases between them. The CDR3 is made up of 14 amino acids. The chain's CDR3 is CASATGASGNTIYF. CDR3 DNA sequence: TGTGCCAGCGCGACAGGAGCCTCTGGAAACACCATATATTTT.

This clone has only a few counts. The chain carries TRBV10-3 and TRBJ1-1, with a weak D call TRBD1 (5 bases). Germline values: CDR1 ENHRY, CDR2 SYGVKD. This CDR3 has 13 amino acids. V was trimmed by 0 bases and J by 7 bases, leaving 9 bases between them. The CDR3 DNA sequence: TGTGCCATCAGTGAGTCTCGAGACAGTGAAGCTTTCTTT. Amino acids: CAISESRDSEAFF.

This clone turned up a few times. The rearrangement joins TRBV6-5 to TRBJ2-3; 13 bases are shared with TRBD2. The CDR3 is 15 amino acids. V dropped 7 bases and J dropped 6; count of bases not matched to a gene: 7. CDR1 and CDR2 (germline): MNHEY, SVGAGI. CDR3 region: CASKTQTSGGDTQYF. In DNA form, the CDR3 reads TGTGCCAGCAAAACTCAGACTAGCGGGGGGGATACGCAGTATTTT.

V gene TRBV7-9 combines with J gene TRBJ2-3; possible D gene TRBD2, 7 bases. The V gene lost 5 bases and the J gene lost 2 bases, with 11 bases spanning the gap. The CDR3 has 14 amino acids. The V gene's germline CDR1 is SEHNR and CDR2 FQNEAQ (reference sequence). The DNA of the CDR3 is TGTGCCAGCAGCCCGGGGGGCACCACAGATACGCAGTATTTT. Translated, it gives CASSPGGTTDTQYF.

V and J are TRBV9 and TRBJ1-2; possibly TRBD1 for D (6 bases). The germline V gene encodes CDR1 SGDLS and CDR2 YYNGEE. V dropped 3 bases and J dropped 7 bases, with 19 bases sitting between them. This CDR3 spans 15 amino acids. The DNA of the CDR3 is TGTGCCAGCAGCGGATCGGGACACGGTATACTTGGCTACACCTTC. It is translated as CASSGSGHGILGYTF.

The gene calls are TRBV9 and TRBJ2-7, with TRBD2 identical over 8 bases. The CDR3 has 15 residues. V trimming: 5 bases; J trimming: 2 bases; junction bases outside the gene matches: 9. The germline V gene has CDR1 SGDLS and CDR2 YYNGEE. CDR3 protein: CASSGLGSGTYEQYF. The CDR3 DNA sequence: TGTGCCAGCAGTGGCCTAGGTAGCGGGACCTACGAGCAGTACTTC.

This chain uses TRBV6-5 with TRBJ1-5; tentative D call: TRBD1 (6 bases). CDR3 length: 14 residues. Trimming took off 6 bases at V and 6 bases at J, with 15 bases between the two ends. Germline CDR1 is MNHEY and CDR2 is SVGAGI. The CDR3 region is CASSQGTGGQPQHF. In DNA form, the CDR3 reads TGTGCCAGCAGCCAGGGGACGGGCGGTCAGCCCCAGCATTTT.

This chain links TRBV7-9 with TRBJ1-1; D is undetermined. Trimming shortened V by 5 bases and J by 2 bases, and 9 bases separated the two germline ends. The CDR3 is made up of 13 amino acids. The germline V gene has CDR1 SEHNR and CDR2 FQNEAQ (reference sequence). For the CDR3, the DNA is TGTGCCAGCAGCCCGGGAGGCAACACTGAAGCTTTCTTT. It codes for CASSPGGNTEAFF.

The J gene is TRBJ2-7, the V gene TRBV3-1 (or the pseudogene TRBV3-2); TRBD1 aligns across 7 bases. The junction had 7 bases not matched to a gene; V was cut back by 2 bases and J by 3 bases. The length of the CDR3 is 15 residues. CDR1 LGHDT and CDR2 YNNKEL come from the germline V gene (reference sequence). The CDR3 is CASSQLTGPLYEQYF. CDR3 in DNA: TGTGCCAGCAGCCAACTGACAGGGCCTCTCTACGAGCAGTACTTC.

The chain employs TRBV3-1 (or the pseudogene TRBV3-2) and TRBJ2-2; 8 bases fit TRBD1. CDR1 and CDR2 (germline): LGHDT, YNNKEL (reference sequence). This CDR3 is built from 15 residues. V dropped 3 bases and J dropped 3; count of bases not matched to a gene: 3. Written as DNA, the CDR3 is TGTGCCAGCAGCCATAGACAGGGGTACACCGGGGAGCTGTTTTTT. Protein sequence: CASSHRQGYTGELFF.

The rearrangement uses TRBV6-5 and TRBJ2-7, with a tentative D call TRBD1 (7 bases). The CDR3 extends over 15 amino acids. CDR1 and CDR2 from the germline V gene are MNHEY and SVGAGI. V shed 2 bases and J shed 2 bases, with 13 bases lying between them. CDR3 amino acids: CASSYDGGGTYEQYF. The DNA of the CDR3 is TGTGCCAGCAGTTACGATGGAGGGGGCACCTACGAGCAGTACTTC.

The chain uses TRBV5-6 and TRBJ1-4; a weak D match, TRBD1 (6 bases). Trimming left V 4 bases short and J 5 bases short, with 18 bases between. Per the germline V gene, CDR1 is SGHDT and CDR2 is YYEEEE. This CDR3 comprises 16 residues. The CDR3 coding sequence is TGTGCCAGCAGCCCGGATACAGGGACCTCGAATGAAAAACTGTTTTTT. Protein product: CASSPDTGTSNEKLFF.